This T cell receptor beta chain was documented in a study of identical twins. A template switching step contributed a universal primer site, while unique molecular identifiers were present in the cDNA. Using its own MiXCR run on the 5' RACE reads, TCRdb lists one record per CDR3 protein. This table has hundreds of thousands of distinct CDR3 sequences, over 5% appearing once. V lost 0 bases to trimming and J lost 6 bases, with 12 bases between them. The CDR3 covers 15 residues. Per germline, CDR1 LNHNV and CDR2 YYDKDF (reference sequence). Study-level findings and limits: Surplus twin overlap in beta out-of-frame sequences was less pronounced. Compared with unrelated sharing, twin-shared out-of-frame alpha sequences had more low-probability sequences. Not following the same donors, the study drew its conclusions from cross-sectional statistical analysis.

With respect to this clonotype: Its target is unknown.

The J gene is TRBJ2-1, the V gene TRBV15; D may be TRBD1 (6 bases). This clonotype originated in a man younger than 30 in good health. Sequenced: naive T cells sorted from blood. The CDR3 loop is CATSRDLQGPNEQFF. CDR3 nucleotide sequence: TGTGCCACCAGCAGAGATTTACAGGGACCCAATGAGCAGTTCTTC.